This note documents a single T cell receptor beta chain sequence. The antigen remains unidentified. The sample originates from a study of response to subunit inactivated influenza vaccine. Losses at the gene ends were 5 bases for V and 2 bases for J; bases not matched to a gene: 10. Per the germline V gene, CDR1 is MNHEY and CDR2 is SMNVEV (reference sequence). This CDR3 region has 17 residues. Study conclusions and caveats: The authors suggested that every seasonal influenza vaccination recruits few new T cells.

TCRdb analysed the RT-PCR reads with MiXCR anew, one entry per CDR3 protein. The table shows 750,000 to 850,000 distinct CDR3 sequences, with under 20% occurring only once. The clonotype was recovered from a man over 45 who received an inactivated influenza vaccine. The chain couples TRBV27 to TRBJ2-7; 12 bases line up with TRBD1. This material consisted of PBMCs from blood, taken roughly 5 days after vaccination. CDR3 amino acids: CASSPPFGTGGAYEQYF. CDR3 coding DNA: TGTGCCAGCAGTCCTCCCTTCGGGACAGGGGGCGCCTACGAGCAGTACTTC.